This T cell receptor (beta chain) came from a study of cytomegalovirus exposure and HLA in healthy donors. Looked up from germline, CDR1 is LGHNA and CDR2 is YNFKEQ. The CDR3 contains 17 residues. Trimming cost V 1 base and J 4 bases; bases outside gene matches: 8. Study findings and constraints: A few chains linked to CMV were shown in vitro to be specific for CMV antigens. A classifier reportedly called cytomegalovirus status with high sensitivity and specificity. A highly shared variant cluster was judged a likely technical artifact. Most subjects' HLA-A and HLA-B alleles were reportedly predicted from TCR beta sequences.

13 Jbeta primers and 60 Vbeta primers were used for the PCR. Only in-frame clones appear in the TCRdb table, and some are missing; sequencing was by immunoSEQ multiplex PCR. This table holds around 220,000 clones, about 83% found once. Turning to this clone: Its cognate antigen is unknown.

What was sequenced was PBMCs. The source is a man aged 35 to 55 in good health and CMV-seronegative. The chain has TRBV4-2 and TRBJ2-3; 10 bases agree with TRBD2. Written as DNA, the CDR3 is TGTGCCAGCAGCCAAGCCCCAGCGGGGGGGCCTGCAGATACGCAGTATTTT. It translates to CASSQAPAGGPADTQYF.